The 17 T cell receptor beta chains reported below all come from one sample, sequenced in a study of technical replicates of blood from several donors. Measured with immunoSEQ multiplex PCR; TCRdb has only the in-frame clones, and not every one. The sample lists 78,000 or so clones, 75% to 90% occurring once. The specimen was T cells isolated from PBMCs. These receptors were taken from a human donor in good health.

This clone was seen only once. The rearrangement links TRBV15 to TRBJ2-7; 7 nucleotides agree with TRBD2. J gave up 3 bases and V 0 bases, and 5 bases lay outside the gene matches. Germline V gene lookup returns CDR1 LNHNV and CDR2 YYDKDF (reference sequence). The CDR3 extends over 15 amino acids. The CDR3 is CATSRDTAGDYEQYF. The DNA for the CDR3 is TGTGCCACCAGCAGAGATACGGCGGGGGACTACGAGCAGTACTTC. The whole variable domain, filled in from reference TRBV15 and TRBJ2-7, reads DAMVIQNPRYQVTQFGKPVTLSCSQTLNHNVMYWYQQKSSQAPKLLFHYYDKDFNNEADTPDNFQSRRPNTSFCFLDIRSPGLGDTAMYLCATSRDTAGDYEQYFGPGTRLTVT.

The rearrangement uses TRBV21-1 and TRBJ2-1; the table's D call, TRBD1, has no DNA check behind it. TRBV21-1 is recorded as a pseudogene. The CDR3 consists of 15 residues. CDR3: CASSRRGQAYNEQFF. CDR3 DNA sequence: TGTGCCAGCAGCAGACGGGGACAGGCATACAATGAGCAGTTCTTC.

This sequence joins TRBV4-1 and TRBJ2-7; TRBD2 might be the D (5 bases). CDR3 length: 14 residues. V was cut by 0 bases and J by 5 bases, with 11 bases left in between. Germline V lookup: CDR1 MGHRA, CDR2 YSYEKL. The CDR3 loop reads CASSQDNQADEQYF. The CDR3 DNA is TGCGCCAGCAGCCAAGATAACCAAGCGGACGAGCAGTACTTC.

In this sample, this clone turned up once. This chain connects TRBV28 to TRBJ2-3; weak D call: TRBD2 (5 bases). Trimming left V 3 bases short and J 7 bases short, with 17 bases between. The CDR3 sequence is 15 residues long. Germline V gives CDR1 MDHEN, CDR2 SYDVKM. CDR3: CASSLAGETLNTQYF. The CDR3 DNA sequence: TGTGCCAGCAGTTTGGCCGGGGAAACTCTGAATACGCAGTATTTT.

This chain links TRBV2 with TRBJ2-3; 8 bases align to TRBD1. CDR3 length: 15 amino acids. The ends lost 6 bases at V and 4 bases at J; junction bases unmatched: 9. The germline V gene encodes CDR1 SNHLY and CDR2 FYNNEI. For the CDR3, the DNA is TGTGCCAGCAGGGAGGGGTTGGGACAGGCAGATACGCAGTATTTT. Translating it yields CASREGLGQADTQYF.

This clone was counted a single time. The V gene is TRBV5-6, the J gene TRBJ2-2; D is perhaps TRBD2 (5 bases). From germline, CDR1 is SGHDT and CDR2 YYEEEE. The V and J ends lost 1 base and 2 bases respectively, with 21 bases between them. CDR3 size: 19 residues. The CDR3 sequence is CASSLSPPASEGNTGELFF. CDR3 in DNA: TGTGCCAGCAGCTTGTCACCGCCGGCCAGCGAGGGTAACACCGGGGAGCTGTTTTTT. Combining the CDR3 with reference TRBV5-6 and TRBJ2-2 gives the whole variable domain DAGVTQSPTHLIKTRGQQVTLRCSPKSGHDTVSWYQQALGQGPQFIFQYYEEEERQRGNFPDRFSGHQFPNYSSELNVNALLLGDSALYLCASSLSPPASEGNTGELFFGEGSRLTVL.

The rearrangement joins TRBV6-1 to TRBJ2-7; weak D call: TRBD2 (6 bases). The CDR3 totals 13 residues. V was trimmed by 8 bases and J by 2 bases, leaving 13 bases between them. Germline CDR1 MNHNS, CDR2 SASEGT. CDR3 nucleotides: TGTGCCAGCTCAAGCGGGCGGACCTACGAGCAGTACTTC. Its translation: CASSSGRTYEQYF.

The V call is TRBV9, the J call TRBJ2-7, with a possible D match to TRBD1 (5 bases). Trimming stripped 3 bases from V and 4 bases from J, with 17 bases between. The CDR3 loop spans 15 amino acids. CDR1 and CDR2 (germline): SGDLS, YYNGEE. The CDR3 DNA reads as TGTGCCAGCAGCGGGGAACAGGCCCTGGGATACGAGCAGTACTTC. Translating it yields CASSGEQALGYEQYF.

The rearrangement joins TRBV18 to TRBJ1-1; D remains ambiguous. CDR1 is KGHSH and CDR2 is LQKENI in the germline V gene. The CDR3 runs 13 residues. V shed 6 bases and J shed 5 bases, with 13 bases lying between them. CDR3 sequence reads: CASSTYLMTEAFF. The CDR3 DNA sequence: TGTGCCAGCTCGACATATTTGATGACTGAAGCTTTCTTT.

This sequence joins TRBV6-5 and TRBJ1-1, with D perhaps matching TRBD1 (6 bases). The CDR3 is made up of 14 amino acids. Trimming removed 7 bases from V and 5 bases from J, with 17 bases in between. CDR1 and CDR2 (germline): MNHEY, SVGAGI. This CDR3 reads CASTPPGGGTEAFF. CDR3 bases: TGTGCCAGCACTCCCCCGGGAGGGGGGACTGAAGCTTTCTTT.

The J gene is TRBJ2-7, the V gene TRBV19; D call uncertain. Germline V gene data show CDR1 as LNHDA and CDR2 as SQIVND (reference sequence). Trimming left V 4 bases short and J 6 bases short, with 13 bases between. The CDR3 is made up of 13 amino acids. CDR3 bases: TGTGCCAGTAGTAGCTCAAGCTCTTCCGAGCAGTACTTC. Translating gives CASSSSSSSEQYF.

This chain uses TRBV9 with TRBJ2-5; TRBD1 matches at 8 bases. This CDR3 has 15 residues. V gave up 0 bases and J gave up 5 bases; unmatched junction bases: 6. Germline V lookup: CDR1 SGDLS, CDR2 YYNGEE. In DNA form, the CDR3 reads TGTGCCAGCAGCGTAGCTGGGACAGGAGGTGAGACCCAGTACTTC. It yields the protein CASSVAGTGGETQYF.

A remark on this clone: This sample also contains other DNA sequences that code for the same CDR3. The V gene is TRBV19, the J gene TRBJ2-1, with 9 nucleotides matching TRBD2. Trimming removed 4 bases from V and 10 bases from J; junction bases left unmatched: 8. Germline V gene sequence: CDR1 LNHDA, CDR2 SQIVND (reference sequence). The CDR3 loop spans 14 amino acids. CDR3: CASSTAGGPGEQFF. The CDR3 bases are TGTGCCAGTAGTACGGCGGGAGGGCCTGGGGAGCAGTTCTTC.

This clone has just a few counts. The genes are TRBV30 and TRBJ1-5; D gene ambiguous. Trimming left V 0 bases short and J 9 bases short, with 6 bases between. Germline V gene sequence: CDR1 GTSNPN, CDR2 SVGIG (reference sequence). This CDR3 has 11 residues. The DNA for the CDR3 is TGTGCCTGGAGTGTCCTCGGGCCCCAGCATTTT. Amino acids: CAWSVLGPQHF.

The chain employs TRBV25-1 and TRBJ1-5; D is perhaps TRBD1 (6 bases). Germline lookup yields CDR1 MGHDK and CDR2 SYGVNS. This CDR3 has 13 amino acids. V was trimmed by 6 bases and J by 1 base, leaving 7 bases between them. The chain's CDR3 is CASSRGSNQPQHF. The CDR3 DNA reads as TGTGCCAGCAGCAGGGGAAGCAATCAGCCCCAGCATTTT.

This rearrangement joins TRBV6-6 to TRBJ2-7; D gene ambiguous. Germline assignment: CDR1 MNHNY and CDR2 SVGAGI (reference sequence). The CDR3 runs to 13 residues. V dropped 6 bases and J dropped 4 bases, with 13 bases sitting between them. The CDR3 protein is CASSSSLLYEQYF. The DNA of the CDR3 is TGTGCCAGCAGCTCCTCACTGTTATACGAGCAGTACTTC.

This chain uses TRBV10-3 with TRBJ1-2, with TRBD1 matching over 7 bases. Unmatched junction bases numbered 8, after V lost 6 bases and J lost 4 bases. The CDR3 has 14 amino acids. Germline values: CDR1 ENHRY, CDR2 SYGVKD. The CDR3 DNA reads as TGTGCCATCAGGGGGGACAGCCGGACCTATGGCTACACCTTC. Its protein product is CAIRGDSRTYGYTF.